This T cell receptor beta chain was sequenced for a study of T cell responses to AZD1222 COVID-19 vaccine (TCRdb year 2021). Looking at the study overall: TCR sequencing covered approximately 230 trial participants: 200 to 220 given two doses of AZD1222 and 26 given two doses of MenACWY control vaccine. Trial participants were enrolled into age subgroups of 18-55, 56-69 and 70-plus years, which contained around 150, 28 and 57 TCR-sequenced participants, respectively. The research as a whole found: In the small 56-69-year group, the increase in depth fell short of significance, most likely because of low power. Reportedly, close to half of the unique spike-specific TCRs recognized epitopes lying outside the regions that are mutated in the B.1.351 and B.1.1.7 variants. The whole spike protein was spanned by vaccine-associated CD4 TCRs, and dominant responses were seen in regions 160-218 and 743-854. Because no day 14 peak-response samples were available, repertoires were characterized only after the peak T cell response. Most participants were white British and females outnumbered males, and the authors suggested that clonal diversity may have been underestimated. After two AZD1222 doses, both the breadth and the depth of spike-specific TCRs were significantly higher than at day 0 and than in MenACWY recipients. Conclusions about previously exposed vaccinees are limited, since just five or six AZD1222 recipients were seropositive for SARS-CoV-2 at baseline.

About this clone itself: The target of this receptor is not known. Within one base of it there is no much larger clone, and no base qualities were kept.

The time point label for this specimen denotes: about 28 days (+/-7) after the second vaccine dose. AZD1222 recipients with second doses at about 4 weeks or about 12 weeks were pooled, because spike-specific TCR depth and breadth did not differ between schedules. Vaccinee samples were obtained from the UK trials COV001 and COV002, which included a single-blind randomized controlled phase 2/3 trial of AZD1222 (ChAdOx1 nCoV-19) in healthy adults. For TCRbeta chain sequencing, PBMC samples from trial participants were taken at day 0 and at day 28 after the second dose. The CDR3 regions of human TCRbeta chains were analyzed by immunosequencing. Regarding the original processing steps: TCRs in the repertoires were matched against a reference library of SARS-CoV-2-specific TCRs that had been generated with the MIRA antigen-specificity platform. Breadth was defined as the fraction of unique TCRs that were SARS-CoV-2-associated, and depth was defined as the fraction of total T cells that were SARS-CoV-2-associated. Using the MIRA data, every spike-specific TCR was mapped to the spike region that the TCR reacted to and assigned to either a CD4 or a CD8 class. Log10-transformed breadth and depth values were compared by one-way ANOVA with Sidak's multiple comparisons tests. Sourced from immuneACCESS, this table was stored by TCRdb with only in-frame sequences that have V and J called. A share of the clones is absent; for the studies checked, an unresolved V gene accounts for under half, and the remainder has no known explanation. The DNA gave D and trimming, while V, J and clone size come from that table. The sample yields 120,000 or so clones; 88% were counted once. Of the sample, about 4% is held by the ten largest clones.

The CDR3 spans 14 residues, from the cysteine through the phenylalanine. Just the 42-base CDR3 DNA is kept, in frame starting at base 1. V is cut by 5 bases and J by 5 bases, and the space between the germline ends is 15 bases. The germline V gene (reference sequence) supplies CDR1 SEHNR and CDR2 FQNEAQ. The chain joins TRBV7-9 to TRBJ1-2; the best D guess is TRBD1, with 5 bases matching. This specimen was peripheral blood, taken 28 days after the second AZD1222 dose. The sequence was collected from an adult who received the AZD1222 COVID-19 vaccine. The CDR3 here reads CASSANGAMYGYTF. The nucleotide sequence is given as TGTGCCAGCAGCGCCAACGGGGCGATGTATGGCTACACCTTC.